A selection of T cell receptor beta chains follows, all from one sample in a study of T cells in tuberculosis. The data were produced by immunoSEQ multiplex PCR, yet TCRdb's version contains in-frame clones alone and is incomplete. The sample lists about 58,000 clones; approximately 86% were seen once. The specimen was CD1b-GMM tetramer-negative cells sorted from PBMCs. The receptors were gathered from an adult woman with latent tuberculosis. The CDR3 runs from the conserved cysteine through the conserved F or W. A D gene is named only where the DNA matches it firmly. Expanded clones get a size class; other rows say once, few or many, or leave the size out.

J	D	V	size	DNA	CDR3
TRBJ2-5	TRBD1	TRBV6-1	NA	TGTGCCAGCAGTGATGGGACAGGGGGCTTGGAGACCCAGTACTTC	CASSDGTGGLETQYF
TRBJ2-3	TRBD1	TRBV28	NA	TGTGCCAGCAGCCGAGACAGGGGGCGTACCGATACGCAGTATTTT	CASSRDRGRTDTQYF
TRBJ2-1	NA	TRBV20-1	once	TGCAGTGCTAGACAGGGCGGTGAGCAGTTCTTC	CSARQGGEQFF
TRBJ2-7	NA	TRBV30	NA	TGTGCCTGGAGTGTCTCCCTCTACGAGCAGTACTTC	CAWSVSLYEQYF
TRBJ1-1	NA	TRBV2	NA	TGTGCCAGCAGCAGCACAGGGCCCCTGACTGAAGCTTTCTTT	CASSSTGPLTEAFF
TRBJ2-6	TRBD1	TRBV7-9	NA	TGTGCCAGCAGCTCCCGGACAGGGGGCAGTGGGGCCAACGTCCTGACTTTC	CASSSRTGGSGANVLTF
TRBJ1-3	TRBD1	TRBV2	NA	TGTGCCAGCATGACCGGGACAGGGTGGTTTGACACCATATATTTT	CASMTGTGWFDTIYF
TRBJ1-5	TRBD1	TRBV28	once	TGTGCCAGCAGTATGGGACAGGGAAATCAGCCCCAGCATTTT	CASSMGQGNQPQHF
TRBJ1-2	TRBD1	TRBV6-5	NA	TGTGCCAGCAGGGAGACAGGGGACGGTGGCTACACCTTC	CASRETGDGGYTF
TRBJ2-3	TRBD2	TRBV7-6	once	TGTGCCAGCAGCTTAGCGATAGCGGGGGCCGTCACAGATACGCAGTATTTT	CASSLAIAGAVTDTQYF
TRBJ1-2	NA	TRBV19	NA	TGTGCCAGTAAGCCTACAGGGCGTAATAACTATGGCTACACCTTC	CASKPTGRNNYGYTF
TRBJ2-1	TRBD2	TRBV30	NA	TGTGCCTGGAGTGAGCCGGGAGGGAGCTCCTACAATGAGCAGTTCTTC	CAWSEPGGSSYNEQFF
TRBJ2-5	NA	TRBV19	NA	TGTGCCAGTAGTCCCAGACAGTTTCAAGAGACCCAGTACTTC	CASSPRQFQETQYF
TRBJ1-1	NA	TRBV2	NA	TGTGCCAGCAGGCCCCCGGGTGATCTTAGGGGGGCTTTCTTT	CASRPPGDLRGAFF
TRBJ2-1	NA	TRBV21-1	once	TGTGCCAGCAGCAAAGCGCCAGGTCTTGGCAGGGGGTTTAGCGAGCAGTTCTTC	CASSKAPGLGRGFSEQFF
TRBJ1-2	NA	TRBV6-5	NA	TGTGCCAGCAGGCGCGGGGGACAAAGTGGCTACACCTTC	CASRRGGQSGYTF
TRBJ2-7	NA	TRBV2	NA	TGTGCCAGCAGTCCACCGACAGACAGTTACGAGCAGTACTTC	CASSPPTDSYEQYF
TRBJ2-7	NA	TRBV28	NA	TGTGCCAGCGAGACTAGTCTATCGGGGGAGCAGTACTTC	CASETSLSGEQYF
TRBJ2-2	NA	TRBV5-6	NA	TGTGCCAGCAGCTTGGGGTTACGCTACGCGAACACCGGGGAGCTGTTTTTT	CASSLGLRYANTGELFF
TRBJ2-7	NA	TRBV5-5	once	TGTGCCAGCAGCCTCCTACCCAGCGGAGACTACGAGCAGTACTTC	CASSLLPSGDYEQYF
TRBJ2-1	TRBD2	TRBV7-6	NA	TGTGCCAGCAGCTTATTGGCGGGAGGACACGAGCAGTTCTTC	CASSLLAGGHEQFF
TRBJ2-1	NA	TRBV6-1	NA	TGTGCCAGCAGTGACGAGGACTACTCCTACAATGAGCAGTTCTTC	CASSDEDYSYNEQFF
TRBJ2-7	NA	TRBV18	NA	TGTGCCAGCTCACCATCCGGTCGCGAGCAGTACTTC	CASSPSGREQYF
TRBJ1-1	TRBD1	TRBV7-9	once	TGTGCCAGCAGCCCTACAGGGGGAGACACTGAAGCTTTCTTT	CASSPTGGDTEAFF
TRBJ2-1	TRBD2	TRBV6-1	few	TGTGCCAGCAGTGCTTTCACTAGCGGGGGCCTGAATGAGCAGTTCTTC	CASSAFTSGGLNEQFF
TRBJ2-1	TRBD2	TRBV4-2	NA	TGTGCCAGCAGCCAAATACAACACGGTAGCGGGGGGGCCCCTAATGAGCAGTTCTTC	CASSQIQHGSGGAPNEQFF